A single sample gave rise to the 10 T cell receptor beta chains below, sequenced in a study of CD8+ T cells in alopecia areata. Documented treatment: oral pan-JAK inhibitor, 5-10 mg twice daily. Sequencing used cDNA as its template, made by extracting RNA and reverse transcribing it. The repertoire was sequenced with immunoSEQ multiplex PCR; TCRdb's copy has only in-frame clones and lacks some. The repertoire consists of 150,000 to 200,000 clones, with more than 50% occurring once and the leading ten covering approximately 1%. The source material was CD4+ T cells sorted from blood, sampled at week 24, from a patient treated with tofacitinib. The source of these receptors is a human donor with alopecia areata.

V usage is TRBV9 and J usage is TRBJ1-1; D uncertain. Germline CDR1 is SGDLS and CDR2 is YYNGEE. The CDR3 extends over 14 amino acids. V lost 0 bases to trimming and J lost 1 base, with 7 bases between them. CDR3 coding DNA: TGTGCCAGCAGCGTAGTGTACGGGAACACTGAAGCTTTCTTT. Amino acid sequence: CASSVVYGNTEAFF.

The rearrangement joins TRBV5-6 to TRBJ2-7; D remains unclear. Germline V lookup: CDR1 SGHDT, CDR2 YYEEEE. Deletions cut 4 bases from V and 3 bases from J, with 11 bases between. This CDR3 has 13 residues. In nucleotides, the CDR3 is TGTGCCAGCAGCCGACAACGACTCTACGAGCAGTACTTC. This encodes CASSRQRLYEQYF.

The V call is TRBV29-1, the J call TRBJ2-4; perhaps TRBD1 as D (6 bases). This CDR3 spans 14 amino acids. V was cut by 7 bases and J by 0 bases, with 13 bases left in between. Germline CDR1 is SQVTM and CDR2 is ANQGSEA. CDR3 amino acids: CSARQAAAKNIQYF. The CDR3 region has the DNA TGCAGCGCCCGACAGGCCGCAGCCAAAAACATTCAGTACTTC.

This clone was detected a few times. V usage is TRBV2 and J usage is TRBJ1-5; D is ambiguous. V was cut by 4 bases and J by 5 bases, with 12 bases left in between. Germline V gives CDR1 SNHLY, CDR2 FYNNEI. This CDR3 is 14 amino acids long. CDR3 loop: CASSVLAADQPQHF. CDR3 coding DNA: TGTGCCAGCAGTGTGTTGGCAGCAGATCAGCCCCAGCATTTT.

This rearrangement joins TRBV4-3 to TRBJ2-2; D is unresolved. V was cut by 3 bases and J by 6 bases, with 5 bases left in between. The CDR3 is made up of 12 amino acids. CDR1 and CDR2 (germline): LGHNA, YSLEER. The CDR3 spells CASSHEAGELFF. CDR3 DNA: TGCGCCAGCAGCCACGAAGCCGGGGAGCTGTTTTTT.

This chain connects TRBV29-1 to TRBJ1-2; 8 bases are a match to TRBD1. Germline-derived CDR1 and CDR2 are SQVTM and ANQGSEA. V trimming: 7 bases; J trimming: 6 bases; junction bases outside the gene matches: 19. This CDR3 has 16 residues. The CDR3 region has the DNA TGCAGCGCTAACGCAGTGGGCCAGGACAGGGTGGATGGCTACACCTTC. It codes for CSANAVGQDRVDGYTF.

This sequence joins TRBV29-1 and TRBJ1-2; 8 nucleotides match TRBD1. Germline trimming cut 4 bases from V and 5 bases from J; bases unmatched to any gene: 6. Germline CDR1 reads SQVTM; CDR2 reads ANQGSEA. The CDR3 has 13 residues. In DNA form, the CDR3 reads TGCAGCGTTGGGTTGAGGACAGGGTATGGCTACACCTTC. Translated, it gives CSVGLRTGYGYTF.

The chain joins TRBV4-1 to TRBJ1-2; D remains ambiguous. The CDR3 is 13 residues long. Germline values: CDR1 MGHRA, CDR2 YSYEKL. Trimming removed 4 bases from V and 4 bases from J, with 10 bases in between. The CDR3 DNA is TGCGCCAGCAGCCTACCGGGGTCCTATGGCTACACCTTC. Encoded protein: CASSLPGSYGYTF.

The V call is TRBV29-1, the J call TRBJ1-1, with D unclear. Germline-derived CDR1 and CDR2 are SQVTM and ANQGSEA. CDR3 length: 12 residues. Trimming shortened V by 3 bases and J by 1 base, and 6 bases separated the two germline ends. For the CDR3, the DNA is TGCAGCGTTGAGTGGGGGAACACTGAAGCTTTCTTT. Its translation: CSVEWGNTEAFF.

V usage is TRBV10-3 and J usage is TRBJ1-6; perhaps TRBD1 as D (5 bases). The ends were cut back, 4 bases at V and 7 bases at J, with 11 bases in the middle. This CDR3 has 14 residues. Germline V gives CDR1 ENHRY, CDR2 SYGVKD. The CDR3 DNA is TGTGCCATCAGTGGTGGGACGGAAAATTCACCCCTCCACTTT. Its protein is CAISGGTENSPLHF.